The 21 T cell receptor beta chains below all came from one sample that was sequenced in a study of blood T cell repertoires in COVID-19. Profiling relied on immunoSEQ multiplex PCR, and the TCRdb table lists in-frame clones only, not all of them. This sample yields 90,000 to 150,000 clones, of which about 74% are seen a single time; roughly 8.6% belongs to the top ten. Sequenced material: peripheral blood. The receptors stem from a human donor in a cohort sampled during active COVID-19.

In its sample, this clone was seen a few times. CDR3 DNA: TGTGCCAGCAGTTTTCAGGGGTTGGGACATTCACCCCTCCACTTT. Amino acids: CASSFQGLGHSPLHF. The rearrangement joins TRBV28 to TRBJ1-6; maybe TRBD1 (6 bases). Germline V gives CDR1 MDHEN, CDR2 SYDVKM. The V and J ends lost 3 bases and 8 bases respectively, with 14 bases between them. There are 15 residues in the CDR3.

V and J are TRBV29-1 and TRBJ2-7, with 12 nucleotides matching TRBD2. J gave up 5 bases and V 2 bases, and 7 bases lay outside the gene matches. The CDR3 is 15 amino acids. The germline V gene encodes CDR1 SQVTM and CDR2 ANQGSEA. In DNA form, the CDR3 reads TGCAGCGTTGAAACTAGCGGGGGGCCGTTCAACGAGCAGTACTTC. As protein: CSVETSGGPFNEQYF.

This chain connects TRBV3-1 (or the pseudogene TRBV3-2) to TRBJ1-3; 7 bases are shared with TRBD1. CDR1 LGHDT and CDR2 YNNKEL come from the germline V gene (reference sequence). The CDR3 runs to 14 residues. The V and J ends lost 5 bases and 4 bases, in that order; junction bases with no gene match: 5. The CDR3 nucleotides are TGTGCCAGCAGCTCAACAGGGGCCGGAAACACCATATATTTT. This gives the protein CASSSTGAGNTIYF.

This clone was observed a single time. This chain joins TRBV6-1 and TRBJ2-7, with D possibly being TRBD2 (6 bases). The CDR3 totals 14 residues. The germline gives CDR1 MNHNS, CDR2 SASEGT. The V end was cut by 3 bases, the J end by 5 bases, with 14 bases between. The CDR3 protein is CASSDRGTSDEQYF. The CDR3, as DNA: TGTGCCAGCAGTGACCGGGGGACGAGCGACGAGCAGTACTTC.

The table lists this clone with a few counts. The rearrangement links TRBV5-1 to TRBJ2-5; 7 bases fit TRBD2. Trimming cost V 2 bases and J 4 bases; bases outside gene matches: 8. CDR3 length: 15 amino acids. From germline, CDR1 is SGHRS and CDR2 YFSETQ. CDR3 bases: TGCGCCAGCAGCTTTGGGCCAGGGAGGGGAGAGACCCAGTACTTC. Amino acids: CASSFGPGRGETQYF.

This clone has just one count. The CDR3 reads CAIRGDSEAFF. CDR3 nucleotide sequence: TGTGCCATACGCGGGGATTCTGAAGCTTTCTTT. This rearrangement joins TRBV10-3 to TRBJ1-1; no definite D call. With 9 bases removed from V and 6 bases from J, the gap between germline ends came to 11 bases. Germline V gives CDR1 ENHRY, CDR2 SYGVKD. This CDR3 contains 11 residues.

This chain connects TRBV11-3 to TRBJ2-3; 10 positions agree with TRBD1. Germline loops: CDR1 SGHNT, CDR2 YENEEA. CDR3 length equals 15 residues. V shed 0 bases and J 4 bases; nucleotides not matched to a gene: 1. Here the CDR3 DNA reads TGTGCCAGCAGCTTAGATGGGACAGGGGCAGATACGCAGTATTTT. Protein product: CASSLDGTGADTQYF.

The chain links TRBV25-1 to TRBJ1-2; D perhaps matches TRBD1 (6 bases). With 5 bases removed from V and 8 bases from J, the gap between germline ends came to 15 bases. CDR1 is MGHDK, CDR2 SYGVNS, per germline. The length of the CDR3 is 13 residues. The CDR3 sequence: CASSKQGVGGYTF. The CDR3 DNA sequence: TGTGCCAGCAGTAAACAGGGAGTTGGAGGCTACACCTTC.

This CDR3 is CASGFDQGALNTEAFF. CDR3 DNA: TGTGCTAGTGGTTTCGATCAGGGGGCCCTCAACACTGAAGCTTTCTTT. V is TRBV12-5 and J is TRBJ1-1, with 8 positions matching TRBD1. V trimming: 3 bases; J trimming: 2 bases; junction bases outside the gene matches: 8. CDR1 LGHNT and CDR2 FRNRAP come from the germline V gene. The CDR3 contains 16 residues.

The chain uses TRBV10-1 and TRBJ2-7; D remains unclear. Per germline, CDR1 WNHNN and CDR2 SYGVQD (reference sequence). CDR3 length equals 13 residues. Trimming took 0 bases from V and 3 from J, leaving 6 bases between them. The CDR3 is CASSESRSYEQYF. The CDR3 region has the DNA TGCGCCAGCAGTGAGTCCAGAAGCTACGAGCAGTACTTC.

This sequence joins TRBV11-2 and TRBJ2-7, with TRBD1 matching over 9 bases. With V trimmed by 1 base and J by 3 bases, 7 bases remained unmatched. The CDR3 is 16 amino acids. CDR1 is SGHAT, CDR2 FQNNGV, per germline. The CDR3 sequence: CASSLGGTGLIYEQYF. For the CDR3, the DNA is TGTGCCAGCAGCTTAGGGGGGACAGGGTTAATCTACGAGCAGTACTTC.

The rearrangement links TRBV6-6 to TRBJ1-1, with TRBD1 as a possible D gene (5 bases). Looked up from germline, CDR1 is MNHNY and CDR2 is SVGAGI (reference sequence). CDR3 size: 14 residues. Trimming removed 8 bases at V and 0 bases at J, with 13 bases between. The CDR3 nucleotides read TGTGCCAGCGCCCGGGGGTCCATGAACACTGAAGCTTTCTTT. Translating gives CASARGSMNTEAFF.

The chain joins TRBV5-1 to TRBJ2-5, with 13 bases lining up with TRBD2. Germline assignment: CDR1 SGHRS and CDR2 YFSETQ. The CDR3 is made up of 16 amino acids. The junction had 1 base not matched to a gene; V was cut back by 0 bases and J by 2 bases. CDR3 in DNA: TGCGCCAGCAGCTTGGGACTAGCGGGGGGTCAAGAGACCCAGTACTTC. Translated: CASSLGLAGGQETQYF.

The chain carries TRBV28 and TRBJ2-1; 11 nucleotides align to TRBD2. From germline, CDR1 is MDHEN and CDR2 SYDVKM. The V segment lost 3 bases and the J segment 7 bases; nucleotides outside the gene matches: 8. This CDR3 is 16 amino acids long. The CDR3 region is CASSFIELAGDNEQFF. DNA of the CDR3: TGTGCCAGCAGTTTTATAGAACTAGCGGGAGATAATGAGCAGTTCTTC.

The chain uses TRBV29-1 and TRBJ1-5; D might be TRBD1 (6 bases). Germline V gives CDR1 SQVTM, CDR2 ANQGSEA. Trimming left V 4 bases short and J 4 bases short, with 8 bases between. The CDR3 length is 12 residues. The CDR3 spells CSVGTDNQPQHF. The DNA for the CDR3 is TGCAGCGTTGGGACAGATAATCAGCCCCAGCATTTT.

The chain has TRBV6-5 and TRBJ1-2; no clear D gene. This CDR3 contains 13 residues. Trimming cost V 5 bases and J 3 bases, with 10 bases left between them. Germline CDR1 MNHEY, CDR2 SVGAGI. The CDR3, as DNA: TGTGCCAGCAGTCTGATCCGGGACTATGGCTACACCTTC. Its protein product is CASSLIRDYGYTF.

This chain connects TRBV19 to TRBJ2-7; TRBD1 matches at 7 bases. Germline lookup yields CDR1 LNHDA and CDR2 SQIVND (reference sequence). The length of the CDR3 is 13 residues. V lost 1 base to trimming and J lost 3 bases; unmatched junction nucleotides: 0. In DNA form, the CDR3 reads TGTGCCAGTAGTATAGGGACAGGCTACGAGCAGTACTTC. Amino acid sequence: CASSIGTGYEQYF.

In this sample, this clone turned up once. The chain carries TRBV4-1 and TRBJ2-2; TRBD2 aligns across 12 bases. J lost 0 bases, V lost 1 base, and 9 bases had no gene match. Germline V lookup: CDR1 MGHRA, CDR2 YSYEKL. This CDR3 is built from 20 residues. This chain's CDR3 is CASSQVQLAGGHSNTGELFF. The DNA of the CDR3 is TGCGCCAGCAGCCAAGTCCAACTAGCGGGGGGCCACTCGAACACCGGGGAGCTGTTTTTT.

The chain carries TRBV5-4 and TRBJ2-2, with 10 bases identical to TRBD2. The CDR3 has 15 residues. The trim removed 4 bases at V and 6 bases at J, leaving 6 bases unmatched. Germline CDR1 is SGHNT and CDR2 is YYREEE (reference sequence). CDR3 sequence (DNA): TGTGCCAGCAGCCTCCTAGCGGGGGAGGCCGGGGAGCTGTTTTTT. Amino acids: CASSLLAGEAGELFF.

The rearrangement links TRBV5-1 to TRBJ2-6, with TRBD1 identical over 8 bases. Germline values: CDR1 SGHRS, CDR2 YFSETQ. The CDR3 is made up of 17 amino acids. J was trimmed by 2 bases and V by 4 bases; bases with no gene match: 8. The CDR3 DNA follows: TGCGCCAGCAGCGCTGGACAGGGAGTCCCTGGGGCCAACGTCCTGACTTTC. It codes for CASSAGQGVPGANVLTF.

The chain has TRBV2 and TRBJ2-7, with 8 nucleotides matching TRBD2. J was trimmed by 4 bases and V by 4 bases; bases with no gene match: 6. The CDR3 is 14 amino acids. Germline V CDR1 and CDR2: SNHLY, FYNNEI. CDR3 nucleotides: TGTGCCAGCAGTGTAAGCGGGGGTTTGTACGAGCAGTACTTC. It encodes CASSVSGGLYEQYF.